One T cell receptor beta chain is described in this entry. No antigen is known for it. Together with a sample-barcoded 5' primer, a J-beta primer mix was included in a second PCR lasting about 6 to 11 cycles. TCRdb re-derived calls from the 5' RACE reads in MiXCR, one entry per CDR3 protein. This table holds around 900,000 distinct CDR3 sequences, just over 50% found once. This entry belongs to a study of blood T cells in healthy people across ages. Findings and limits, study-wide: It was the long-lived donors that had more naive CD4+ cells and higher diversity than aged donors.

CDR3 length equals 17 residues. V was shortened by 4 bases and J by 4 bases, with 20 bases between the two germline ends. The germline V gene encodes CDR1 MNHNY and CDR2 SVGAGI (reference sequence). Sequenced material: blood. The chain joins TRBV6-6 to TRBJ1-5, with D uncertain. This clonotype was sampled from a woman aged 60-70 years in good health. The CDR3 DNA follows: TGTGCCAGCAGTTCTCGACCGCTGGGAGACGAAAATCAGCCCCAGCATTTT. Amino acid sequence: CASSSRPLGDENQPQHF.